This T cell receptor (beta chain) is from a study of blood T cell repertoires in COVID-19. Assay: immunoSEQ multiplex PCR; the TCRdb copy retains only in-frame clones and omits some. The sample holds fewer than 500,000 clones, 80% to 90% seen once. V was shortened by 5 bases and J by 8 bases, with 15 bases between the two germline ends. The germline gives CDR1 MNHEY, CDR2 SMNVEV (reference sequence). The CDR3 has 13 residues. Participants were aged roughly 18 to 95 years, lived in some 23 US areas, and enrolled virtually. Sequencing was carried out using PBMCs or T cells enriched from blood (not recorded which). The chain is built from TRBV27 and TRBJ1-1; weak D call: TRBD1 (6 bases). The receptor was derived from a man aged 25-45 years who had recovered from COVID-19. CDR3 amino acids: CASSRTGGMEAFF. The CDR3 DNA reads TGTGCCAGCAGTCGGACGGGGGGCATGGAAGCTTTCTTT.